One sample yielded the 2 T cell receptor beta chains listed below, sequenced in a study of blood T cell repertoires in COVID-19. Generated by immunoSEQ multiplex PCR, the TCRdb table keeps only in-frame clones and is missing some. The data show hundreds of thousands of clones, with approximately 90% seen just once and more than 3% held by the top ten. Sequencing used peripheral blood. The receptors shown here come from a woman aged 45-65 years with active or convalescent COVID-19.

This rearrangement joins TRBV13 to TRBJ2-7; TRBD2 matches 10 bases. V was pared by 2 bases and J by 3 bases, with 7 bases of the junction left unmatched. CDR3 length: 16 residues. Per the germline V gene, CDR1 is PRHDT and CDR2 is FYEKMQ (reference sequence). The CDR3 region is CASSLSGGVLGYEQYF. DNA for the CDR3: TGTGCCAGCAGCTTAAGCGGGGGGGTCCTCGGCTACGAGCAGTACTTC.

The V gene is TRBV19, the J gene TRBJ2-1; D call uncertain. V was trimmed by 1 base and J by 4 bases, leaving 11 bases between them. The CDR3 runs to 15 residues. CDR1 is LNHDA, CDR2 SQIVND, per germline (reference sequence). CDR3 sequence: CASSIGSIGYNEQFF. In DNA, the CDR3 is TGTGCCAGTAGTATAGGTAGCATTGGGTACAATGAGCAGTTCTTC. Filled out from reference TRBV19 and TRBJ2-1, the complete variable domain reads DGGITQSPKYLFRKEGQNVTLSCEQNLNHDAMYWYRQDPGQGLRLIYYSQIVNDFQKGDIAEGYSVSREKKESFPLTVTSAQKNPTAFYLCASSIGSIGYNEQFFGPGTRLTVL.